This TCR beta chain is from a study of metastatic and nonmetastatic thyroid tumors. With MiXCR, TCRdb reprocessed the PCR reads. The sample yields around 17,000 clones, 25% to 30% seen once. Patients were all untreated before their thyroid surgery. Trimming removed 2 bases from V and 0 bases from J, with 7 bases in between. The CDR3 runs 14 residues. Germline values: CDR1 MNHNS, CDR2 SASEGT. This clone turned up a few times. The receptor comes from a female donor with papillary thyroid cancer or a benign thyroid nodule (not recorded which). Some clones in this sample may be carry-over from other donors' samples. Sequencing was carried out using tumor tissue. J is TRBJ1-1 and V is TRBV6-1, with D unclear. CDR3: CASSESLLNTEAFF. CDR3 DNA: TGTGCCAGCAGTGAAAGTCTCTTGAACACTGAAGCTTTCTTT.